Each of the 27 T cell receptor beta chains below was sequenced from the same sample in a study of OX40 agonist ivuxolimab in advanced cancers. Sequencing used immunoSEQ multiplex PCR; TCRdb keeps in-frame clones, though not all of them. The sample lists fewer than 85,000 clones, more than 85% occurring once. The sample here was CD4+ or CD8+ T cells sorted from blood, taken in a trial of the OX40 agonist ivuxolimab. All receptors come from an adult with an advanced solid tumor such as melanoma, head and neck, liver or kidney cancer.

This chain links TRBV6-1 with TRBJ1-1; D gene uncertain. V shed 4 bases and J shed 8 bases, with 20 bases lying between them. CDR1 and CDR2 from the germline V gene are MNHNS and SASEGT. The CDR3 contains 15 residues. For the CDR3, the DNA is TGTGCCAGCAGTGGAGGGTGGATGGGCAGGCCGGAAGCTTTCTTT. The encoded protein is CASSGGWMGRPEAFF.

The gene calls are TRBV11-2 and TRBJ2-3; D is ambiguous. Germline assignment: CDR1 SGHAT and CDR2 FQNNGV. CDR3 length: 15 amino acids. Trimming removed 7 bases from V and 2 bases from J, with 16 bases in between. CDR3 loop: CASTPGPGNTDTQYF. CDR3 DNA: TGTGCCAGCACCCCCGGACCCGGTAACACAGATACGCAGTATTTT.

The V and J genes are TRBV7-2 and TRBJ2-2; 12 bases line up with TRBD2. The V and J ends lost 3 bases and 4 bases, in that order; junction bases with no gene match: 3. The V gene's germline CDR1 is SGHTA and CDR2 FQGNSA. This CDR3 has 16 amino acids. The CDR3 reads CASSFTSGRITGELFF. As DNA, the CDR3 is TGTGCCAGCAGCTTTACTAGCGGGAGGATCACCGGGGAGCTGTTTTTT.

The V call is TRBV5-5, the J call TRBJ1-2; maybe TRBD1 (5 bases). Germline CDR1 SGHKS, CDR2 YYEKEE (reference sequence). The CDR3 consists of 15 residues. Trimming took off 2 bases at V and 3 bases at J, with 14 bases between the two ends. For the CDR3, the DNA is TGTGCCAGCAGCTTTACCCCAGGGTCAGACTATGGCTACACCTTC. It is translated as CASSFTPGSDYGYTF.

The DNA of the CDR3 is TGCGCCAGCAGCCAAGCGGGCGGGAGACTCAACAATGAGCAGTTCTTC. As protein: CASSQAGGRLNNEQFF. This chain uses TRBV4-3 with TRBJ2-1, with TRBD2 identical over 7 bases. This CDR3 comprises 16 residues. Germline CDR1 and CDR2: LGHNA and YSLEER. Trimming took 1 base from V and 5 from J; bases not matched to a gene: 8.

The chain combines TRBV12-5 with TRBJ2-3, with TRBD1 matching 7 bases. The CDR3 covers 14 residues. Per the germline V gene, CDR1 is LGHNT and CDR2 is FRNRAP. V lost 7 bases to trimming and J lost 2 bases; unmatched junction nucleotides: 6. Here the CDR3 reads CASARDSNTDTQYF. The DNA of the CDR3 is TGTGCTAGTGCCCGGGACAGCAACACAGATACGCAGTATTTT.

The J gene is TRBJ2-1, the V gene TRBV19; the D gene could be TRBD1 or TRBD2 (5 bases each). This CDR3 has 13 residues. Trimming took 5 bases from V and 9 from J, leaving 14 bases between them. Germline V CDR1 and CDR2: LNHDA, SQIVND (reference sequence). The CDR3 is CASSPLPGTEQFF. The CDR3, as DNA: TGTGCCAGTAGTCCTCTACCCGGGACTGAGCAGTTCTTC.

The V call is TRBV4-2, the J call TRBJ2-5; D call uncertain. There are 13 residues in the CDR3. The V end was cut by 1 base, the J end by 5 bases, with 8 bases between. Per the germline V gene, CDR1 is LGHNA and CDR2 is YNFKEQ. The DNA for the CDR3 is TGTGCCAGCAGCCAAGGAGAGCCGGAGACCCAGTACTTC. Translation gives CASSQGEPETQYF.

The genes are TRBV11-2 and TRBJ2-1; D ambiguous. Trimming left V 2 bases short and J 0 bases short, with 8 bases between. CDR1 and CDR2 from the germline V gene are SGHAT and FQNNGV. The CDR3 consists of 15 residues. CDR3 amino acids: CASSLYSSSYNEQFF. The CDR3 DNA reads TGTGCCAGCAGCTTATACAGTAGCTCCTACAATGAGCAGTTCTTC. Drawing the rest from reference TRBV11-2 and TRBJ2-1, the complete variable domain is EAGVAQSPRYKIIEKRQSVAFWCNPISGHATLYWYQQILGQGPKLLIQFQNNGVVDDSQLPKDRFSAERLKGVDSTLKIQPAKLEDSAVYLCASSLYSSSYNEQFFGPGTRLTVL.

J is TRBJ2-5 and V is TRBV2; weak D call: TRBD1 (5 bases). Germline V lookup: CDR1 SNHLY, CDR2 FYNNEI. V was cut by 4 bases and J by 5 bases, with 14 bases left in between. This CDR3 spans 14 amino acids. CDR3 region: CASSAQGRSETQYF. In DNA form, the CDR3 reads TGTGCCAGCAGTGCCCAGGGAAGGTCGGAGACCCAGTACTTC.

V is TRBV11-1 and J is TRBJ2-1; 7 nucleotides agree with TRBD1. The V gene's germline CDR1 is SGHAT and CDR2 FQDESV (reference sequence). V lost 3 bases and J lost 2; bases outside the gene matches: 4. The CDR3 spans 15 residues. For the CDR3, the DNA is TGTGCCAGCAGCTTGGGACAGATCACCTACAATGAGCAGTTCTTC. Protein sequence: CASSLGQITYNEQFF.

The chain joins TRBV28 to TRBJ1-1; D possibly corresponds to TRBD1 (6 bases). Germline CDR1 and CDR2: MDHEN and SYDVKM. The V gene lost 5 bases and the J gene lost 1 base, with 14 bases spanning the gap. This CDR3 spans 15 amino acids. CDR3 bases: TGTGCCAGCAGTGGAGGGGGGGCCCCGAACACTGAAGCTTTCTTT. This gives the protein CASSGGGAPNTEAFF.

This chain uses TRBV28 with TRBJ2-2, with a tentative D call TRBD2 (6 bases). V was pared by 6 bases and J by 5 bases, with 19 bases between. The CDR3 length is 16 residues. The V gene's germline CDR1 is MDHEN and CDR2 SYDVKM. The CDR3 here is CASSPGGAAATGELFF. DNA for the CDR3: TGTGCCAGCAGCCCAGGAGGGGCTGCGGCGACCGGGGAGCTGTTTTTT.

CDR3 nucleotide sequence: TGTGCCAGCAGCTTGGTGGGACAGATCTCCTACGAGCAGTACTTC. Its protein is CASSLVGQISYEQYF. J is TRBJ2-7 and V is TRBV5-8, with 7 positions matching TRBD1. The germline V gene has CDR1 SGHTS and CDR2 YDEGEE. The V gene end was trimmed by 0 bases and the J gene end by 0 bases; junction bases not matched to a gene: 3. The CDR3 length is 15 residues.

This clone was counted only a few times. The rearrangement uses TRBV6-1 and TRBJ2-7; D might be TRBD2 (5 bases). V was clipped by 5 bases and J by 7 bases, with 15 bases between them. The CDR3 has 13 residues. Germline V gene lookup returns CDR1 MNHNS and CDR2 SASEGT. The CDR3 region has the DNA TGTGCCAGCAGTTTGTTAGCGCAAAGTGAGCAGTACTTC. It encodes CASSLLAQSEQYF.

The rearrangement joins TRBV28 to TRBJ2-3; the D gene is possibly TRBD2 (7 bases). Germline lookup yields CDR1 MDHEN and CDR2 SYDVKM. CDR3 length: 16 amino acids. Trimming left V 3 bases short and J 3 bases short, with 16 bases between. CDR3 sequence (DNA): TGTGCCAGCAGTTTCGTGGGGGGGCTTATAACAGATACGCAGTATTTT. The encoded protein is CASSFVGGLITDTQYF.

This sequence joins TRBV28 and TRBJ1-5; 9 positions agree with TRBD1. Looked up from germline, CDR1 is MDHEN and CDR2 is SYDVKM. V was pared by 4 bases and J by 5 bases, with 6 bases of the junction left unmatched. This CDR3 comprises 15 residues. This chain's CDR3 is CASSSRQGVDQPQHF. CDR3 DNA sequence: TGTGCCAGCAGTTCTAGACAGGGGGTTGATCAGCCCCAGCATTTT.

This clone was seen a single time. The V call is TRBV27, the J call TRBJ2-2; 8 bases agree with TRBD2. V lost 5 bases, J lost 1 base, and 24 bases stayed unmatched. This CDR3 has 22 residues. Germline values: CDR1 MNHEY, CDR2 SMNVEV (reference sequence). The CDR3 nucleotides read TGTGCCAGCAGTCCGACCGGGACATCCAAAGGGAGACTAGCGCAGAACACCGGGGAGCTGTTTTTT. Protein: CASSPTGTSKGRLAQNTGELFF.

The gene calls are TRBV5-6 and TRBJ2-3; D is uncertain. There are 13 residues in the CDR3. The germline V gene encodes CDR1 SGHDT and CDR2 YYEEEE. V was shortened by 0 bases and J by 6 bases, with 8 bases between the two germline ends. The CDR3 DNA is TGTGCCAGCAGCTTGGCGGCCGGGGATACGCAGTATTTT. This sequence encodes CASSLAAGDTQYF.

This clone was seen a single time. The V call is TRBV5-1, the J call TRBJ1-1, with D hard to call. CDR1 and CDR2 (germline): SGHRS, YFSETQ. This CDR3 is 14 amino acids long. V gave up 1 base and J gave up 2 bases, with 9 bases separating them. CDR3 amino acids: CASSLPLGNTEAFF. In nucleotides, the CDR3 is TGCGCCAGCAGCTTGCCACTGGGAAACACTGAAGCTTTCTTT.

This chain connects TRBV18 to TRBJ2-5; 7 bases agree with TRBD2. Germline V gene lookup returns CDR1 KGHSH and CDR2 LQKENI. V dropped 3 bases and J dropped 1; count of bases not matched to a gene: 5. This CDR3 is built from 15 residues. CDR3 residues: CASSPVGGGQETQYF. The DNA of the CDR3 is TGTGCCAGCTCACCGGTTGGCGGGGGCCAAGAGACCCAGTACTTC.

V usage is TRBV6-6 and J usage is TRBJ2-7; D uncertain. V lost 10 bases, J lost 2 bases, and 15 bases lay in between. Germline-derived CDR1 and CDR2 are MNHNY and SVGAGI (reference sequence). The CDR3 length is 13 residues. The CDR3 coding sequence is TGTGCCATCAAGTGGGGAATCGCCTACGAGCAGTACTTC. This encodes CAIKWGIAYEQYF.

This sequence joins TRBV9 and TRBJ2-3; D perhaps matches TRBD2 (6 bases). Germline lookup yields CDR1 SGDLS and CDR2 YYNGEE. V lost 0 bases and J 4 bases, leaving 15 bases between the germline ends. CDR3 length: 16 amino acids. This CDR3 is CASSVASGRRSDTQYF. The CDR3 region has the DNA TGTGCCAGCAGCGTAGCATCAGGGAGGCGGTCAGATACGCAGTATTTT.

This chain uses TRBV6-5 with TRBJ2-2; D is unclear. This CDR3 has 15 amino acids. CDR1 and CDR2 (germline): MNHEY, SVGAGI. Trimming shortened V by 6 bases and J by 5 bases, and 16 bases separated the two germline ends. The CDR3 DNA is TGTGCCAGCAGCTCAACCGGAAGTGGGACCGGGGAGCTGTTTTTT. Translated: CASSSTGSGTGELFF.

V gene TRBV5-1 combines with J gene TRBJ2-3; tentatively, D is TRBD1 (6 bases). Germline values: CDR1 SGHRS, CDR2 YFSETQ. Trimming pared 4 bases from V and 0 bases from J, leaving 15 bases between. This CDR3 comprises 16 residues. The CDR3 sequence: CASSPPDSPSTDTQYF. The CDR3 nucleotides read TGCGCCAGCAGCCCGCCGGACAGCCCTAGCACAGATACGCAGTATTTT.

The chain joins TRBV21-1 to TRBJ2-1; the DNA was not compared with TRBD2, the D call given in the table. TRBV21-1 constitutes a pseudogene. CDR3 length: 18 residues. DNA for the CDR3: TGTGCCAGCAGCAAGAAGACTAGCGGGAGAAGTTGCTACAATGAGCAGTTCTTC. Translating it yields CASSKKTSGRSCYNEQFF.

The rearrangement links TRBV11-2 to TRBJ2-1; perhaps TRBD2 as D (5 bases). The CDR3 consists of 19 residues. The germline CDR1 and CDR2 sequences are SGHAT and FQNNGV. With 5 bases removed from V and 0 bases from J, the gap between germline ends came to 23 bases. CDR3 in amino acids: CASSLRGRTINPSYNEQFF. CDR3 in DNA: TGTGCCAGCAGCCTACGCGGGCGAACCATCAACCCCTCCTACAATGAGCAGTTCTTC.